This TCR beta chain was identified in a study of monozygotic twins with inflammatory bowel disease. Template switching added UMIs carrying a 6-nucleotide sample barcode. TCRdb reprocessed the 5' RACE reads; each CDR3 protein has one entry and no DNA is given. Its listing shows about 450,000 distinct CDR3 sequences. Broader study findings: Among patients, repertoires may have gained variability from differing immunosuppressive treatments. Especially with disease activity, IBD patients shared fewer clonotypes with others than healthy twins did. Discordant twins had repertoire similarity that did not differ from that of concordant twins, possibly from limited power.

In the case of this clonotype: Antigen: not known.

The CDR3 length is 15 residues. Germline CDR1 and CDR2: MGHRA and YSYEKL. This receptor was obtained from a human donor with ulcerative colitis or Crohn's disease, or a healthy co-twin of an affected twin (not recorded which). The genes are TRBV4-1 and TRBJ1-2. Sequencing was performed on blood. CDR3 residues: CASSQGGGPNYGYTF.